The present TCR beta chain was sequenced within a study of T cells in Graves' hyperthyroidism and ophthalmopathy. The CDR3 has 16 amino acids. CDR1 SGDLS and CDR2 YYNGEE come from the germline V gene. Trimming cost V 4 bases and J 4 bases; bases outside gene matches: 10. The CDR3 regions of TCR beta were amplified from RNA transcripts. When the TCR CDR3 underwent first-round RT-PCR, the HTBI primer set was used. TCRdb recomputed calls from the multiplex PCR reads with MiXCR, one row per CDR3 protein. This repertoire shows about 560,000 distinct CDR3 sequences, around 16% found once; its top ten account for under 8%. Stable disease denoted Graves' hyperthyroidism without ophthalmopathy progression within 18 months.

This rearrangement joins TRBV9 to TRBJ2-7, with 11 positions matching TRBD2. Material: blood. This TCR derives from a young woman with Graves' hyperthyroidism. The CDR3 nucleotides read TGTGCCAGCAGCCCCGGGACTAGCGGACTTCTATACGAGCAGTACTTC. It yields the protein CASSPGTSGLLYEQYF.